Below are 28 T cell receptor beta chains sequenced from a single sample in a study of blood T cell repertoires in COVID-19. The data were produced by immunoSEQ multiplex PCR, yet TCRdb's version contains in-frame clones alone and is incomplete. The sample consists of a few hundred thousand clones, 85% to 90% of them appearing once. Sequencing was done on a sample of peripheral blood. The source of these receptors is a woman aged 45-60 years with acute or convalescent COVID-19.

This chain links TRBV4-2 with TRBJ1-6; D call uncertain. CDR3 length: 15 residues. Germline values: CDR1 LGHNA, CDR2 YNFKEQ. Trimming shortened V by 0 bases and J by 12 bases, and 15 bases separated the two germline ends. The CDR3 sequence: CASSQDGDTPRPLHF. CDR3 sequence (DNA): TGTGCCAGCAGCCAAGATGGCGACACCCCCCGACCCCTCCACTTT.

The chain links TRBV18 to TRBJ2-7; D remains ambiguous. CDR3 length equals 13 residues. V lost 3 bases to trimming and J lost 1 base, with 7 bases between them. Germline V gives CDR1 KGHSH, CDR2 LQKENI. CDR3 DNA: TGTGCCAGCTCACCCGGGTTTTCCTACGAGCAGTACTTC. Its translation: CASSPGFSYEQYF. Full variable domain (outside the CDR3, taken from reference TRBV18 and TRBJ2-7): NAGVMQNPRHLVRRRGQEARLRCSPMKGHSHVYWYRQLPEEGLKFMVYLQKENIIDESGMPKERFSAEFPKEGPSILRIQQVVRGDSAAYFCASSPGFSYEQYFGPGTRLTVT.

The rearrangement uses TRBV19 and TRBJ1-6, with 8 bases identical to TRBD1. CDR1 LNHDA and CDR2 SQIVND come from the germline V gene (reference sequence). CDR3 size: 14 residues. V was clipped by 6 bases and J by 9 bases; unmatched bases: 7. DNA for the CDR3: TGTGCCAGTAGCCCCGTCACAGGGGGTTCACCCCTCCACTTT. Amino acid sequence: CASSPVTGGSPLHF.

The chain combines TRBV6-2 or TRBV6-3 with TRBJ2-1, with D tentatively TRBD2 (7 bases). The V and J ends lost 5 bases and 4 bases respectively, with 15 bases between them. Germline V gene sequence: CDR1 MNHEY, CDR2 SVGEGT. The CDR3 has 15 residues. This CDR3 is CASSDGGPIYNEQFF. For the CDR3, the DNA is TGTGCCAGCAGTGACGGGGGGCCGATATACAATGAGCAGTTCTTC.

This clone was counted a few times. The chain has TRBV5-1 and TRBJ1-3; the D gene is possibly TRBD1 (5 bases). Germline CDR1 is SGHRS and CDR2 is YFSETQ. CDR3 size: 14 residues. V gave up 3 bases and J gave up 7 bases, with 14 bases separating them. CDR3: CASSSVDGGNTIYF. CDR3 DNA: TGCGCCAGCAGCTCGGTCGATGGGGGGAACACCATATATTTT.

The V gene is TRBV27, the J gene TRBJ2-3, with unresolved D. Trimming stripped 8 bases from V and 3 bases from J, with 15 bases between. The CDR3 totals 14 residues. The germline V gene encodes CDR1 MNHEY and CDR2 SMNVEV (reference sequence). The CDR3 region is CASSLLTLTDTQYF. As DNA, the CDR3 is TGTGCCAGCTCTCTTCTCACTCTTACAGATACGCAGTATTTT.

The rearrangement joins TRBV6-5 to TRBJ1-2, with a weak D call TRBD1 (5 bases). Between the trimmed V and J ends, which lost 7 bases and 4 bases, there was a span of 16 bases. Germline CDR1 MNHEY, CDR2 SVGAGI. The CDR3 is 14 residues long. CDR3 protein: CASTTGGYSYGYTF. The CDR3 DNA sequence: TGTGCCAGCACCACAGGAGGGTATAGCTATGGCTACACCTTC.

This clone is a singleton in its sample. V is TRBV5-1 and J is TRBJ2-3; D not resolved. Trimming stripped 0 bases from V and 1 base from J, with 6 bases between. The CDR3 is 14 residues long. Germline CDR1 is SGHRS and CDR2 is YFSETQ. CDR3 nucleotides: TGCGCCAGCAGCTTGGAGCAGGGCACAGATACGCAGTATTTT. It translates to CASSLEQGTDTQYF.

This chain connects TRBV19 to TRBJ1-5; no reliable D call. Germline values: CDR1 LNHDA, CDR2 SQIVND (reference sequence). This CDR3 spans 13 amino acids. Deletions cut 5 bases from V and 6 bases from J, with 11 bases between. The CDR3 DNA reads as TGTGCCAGTAGTTATATTGAGGGTCAGCCCCAGCATTTT. Amino acids: CASSYIEGQPQHF. Looking up the rest from reference TRBV19 and TRBJ1-5 gives the full variable domain: DGGITQSPKYLFRKEGQNVTLSCEQNLNHDAMYWYRQDPGQGLRLIYYSQIVNDFQKGDIAEGYSVSREKKESFPLTVTSAQKNPTAFYLCASSYIEGQPQHFGDGTRLSIL.

The rearrangement uses TRBV4-1 and TRBJ1-2; a weak D match, TRBD1 (5 bases). V gave up 1 base and J gave up 3 bases, with 12 bases separating them. The germline gives CDR1 MGHRA, CDR2 YSYEKL. The CDR3 sequence is 15 residues long. As DNA, the CDR3 is TGCGCCAGCAGCCAAGTTGGGGGGGTCTACTATGGCTACACCTTC. It specifies CASSQVGGVYYGYTF.

The chain combines TRBV3-1 (or the pseudogene TRBV3-2) with TRBJ1-1; 8 nucleotides agree with TRBD1. Germline CDR1 and CDR2: LGHDT and YNNKEL (reference sequence). The CDR3 covers 15 residues. The junction had 4 bases not matched to a gene; V was cut back by 3 bases and J by 1 base. DNA of the CDR3: TGTGCCAGCAGCCAGTATGGACAGGGGAACACTGAAGCTTTCTTT. Translating gives CASSQYGQGNTEAFF.

This chain uses TRBV19 with TRBJ2-5; D unclear. The V end lost 2 bases, the J end lost 0 bases, and 4 bases lay between the germline ends. CDR1 is LNHDA, CDR2 SQIVND, per germline (reference sequence). The CDR3 covers 13 residues. The DNA for the CDR3 is TGTGCCAGTAGTATACAGTACCAAGAGACCCAGTACTTC. As protein: CASSIQYQETQYF.

The CDR3 loop is CASSQDQGHPQHF. CDR3 coding DNA: TGCGCCAGCAGCCAAGATCAGGGACACCCTCAGCATTTT. V and J are TRBV4-1 and TRBJ1-5; weak D call: TRBD1 (6 bases). The V gene's germline CDR1 is MGHRA and CDR2 YSYEKL. The CDR3 totals 13 residues. Trimming removed 0 bases from V and 13 bases from J, with 13 bases in between.

V is TRBV27 and J is TRBJ1-5; tentatively, D is TRBD1 (6 bases). The length of the CDR3 is 14 residues. CDR1 and CDR2 from the germline V gene are MNHEY and SMNVEV (reference sequence). V dropped 1 base and J dropped 6 bases, with 10 bases sitting between them. CDR3 region: CASSLLGAGQPQHF. The DNA for the CDR3 is TGTGCCAGCAGTTTATTGGGGGCAGGTCAGCCCCAGCATTTT.

The chain joins TRBV11-3 to TRBJ2-7, with D unresolved. The germline CDR1 and CDR2 sequences are SGHNT and YENEEA. This CDR3 is built from 13 residues. The ends were cut back, 0 bases at V and 6 bases at J, with 9 bases in the middle. The CDR3 nucleotides are TGTGCCAGCAGCTTAGATCTAGTGAGCGAGCAGTACTTC. Protein: CASSLDLVSEQYF.

DNA of the CDR3: TGTGCCAGCAGCCCCGACAGGATGCCCGGGGAGCTGTTTTTT. Translation: CASSPDRMPGELFF. This chain joins TRBV7-7 and TRBJ2-2, with D perhaps TRBD1 (6 bases). There are 14 residues in the CDR3. Germline V lookup: CDR1 SSHAT, CDR2 FNYEAQ (reference sequence). The V and J ends lost 5 bases and 6 bases respectively, with 13 bases between them. Variable domain in full (rest from reference TRBV7-7 and TRBJ2-2): GAGVSQSPRYKVTKRGQDVTLRCDPISSHATLYWYQQALGQGPEFLTYFNYEAQPDKSGLPSDRFSAERPEGSISTLTIQRTEQRDSAMYRCASSPDRMPGELFFGEGSRLTVL.

The count of this clone is one. The rearrangement uses TRBV10-2 and TRBJ2-3; D possibly corresponds to TRBD2 (5 bases). Trimming took off 6 bases at V and 8 bases at J, with 15 bases between the two ends. The CDR3 is 13 amino acids. The germline V gene has CDR1 WSHSY and CDR2 SAAADI. The DNA for the CDR3 is TGCGCCAGCAGCCGGGAAACAGTCGGTACGCAGTATTTT. Its protein is CASSRETVGTQYF.

The chain joins TRBV20-1 to TRBJ2-7, with 12 bases fitting TRBD2. Germline V gives CDR1 DFQATT, CDR2 SNEGSKA (reference sequence). V gave up 3 bases and J gave up 6 bases; unmatched junction bases: 6. The CDR3 runs 14 residues. The CDR3 is CSASIGLAGFEQYF. The CDR3 DNA follows: TGCAGTGCTAGTATAGGACTAGCGGGATTCGAGCAGTACTTC.

This chain links TRBV24-1 with TRBJ1-2; TRBD1 matches at 7 bases. CDR3 size: 15 residues. In germline, CDR1 is KGHDR, CDR2 SFDVKD. With V trimmed by 5 bases and J by 5 bases, 10 bases remained unmatched. CDR3 coding DNA: TGTGCCACCAGTGTCGCCGACAGGGTAAGGTATGGCTACACCTTC. This codes for CATSVADRVRYGYTF.

The J gene is TRBJ2-1, the V gene TRBV18, with 9 nucleotides matching TRBD1. V shed 4 bases, J shed 5 bases, and the junction held 6 bases outside the gene matches. The CDR3 loop spans 15 amino acids. Germline V gene data show CDR1 as KGHSH and CDR2 as LQKENI. The CDR3 DNA is TGTGCCAGCTCACTTTGGACAGGGGCTGACAATGAGCAGTTCTTC. Protein product: CASSLWTGADNEQFF.

The rearrangement joins TRBV30 to TRBJ2-3, with 8 bases matching TRBD2. V was clipped by 5 bases and J by 1 base; unmatched bases: 8. The V gene's germline CDR1 is GTSNPN and CDR2 SVGIG (reference sequence). This CDR3 region has 15 residues. In nucleotides, the CDR3 is TGTGCCTGGGCCATCGGGGGGGGCGGCACAGATACGCAGTATTTT. This codes for CAWAIGGGGTDTQYF.

This clone showed up just once. This chain links TRBV10-1 with TRBJ2-7; D is ambiguous. Germline CDR1 and CDR2: WNHNN and SYGVQD (reference sequence). V lost 0 bases to trimming and J lost 3 bases, with 12 bases between them. The CDR3 is 15 amino acids. The CDR3 bases are TGCGCCAGCAGTGAGTCGATGGCAGGCCTCTACGAGCAGTACTTC. It yields the protein CASSESMAGLYEQYF.

There are a few counts of this clone. The gene calls are TRBV12-2 and TRBJ1-2; the table's D call TRBD1 went unverified against the DNA. TRBV12-2 is a documented pseudogene. The length of the CDR3 is 16 residues. The CDR3 DNA sequence: TGTGCAAGTCGCTTAGTACCCGGGACAGGGGGCGACGGCTACACCTTC. Translating gives CASRLVPGTGGDGYTF.

The J gene is TRBJ2-3, the V gene TRBV12-5, with 8 bases lining up with TRBD2. V dropped 6 bases and J dropped 1; count of bases not matched to a gene: 3. Germline V CDR1 and CDR2: LGHNT, FRNRAP. CDR3 size: 14 residues. The CDR3 sequence: CASGLLAGTDTQYF. For the CDR3, the DNA is TGTGCTAGTGGGCTACTAGCGGGCACAGATACGCAGTATTTT.

The chain is built from TRBV9 and TRBJ2-3; 8 bases match TRBD2. CDR3 size: 16 residues. Germline V lookup: CDR1 SGDLS, CDR2 YYNGEE. V gave up 4 bases and J gave up 5 bases; unmatched junction bases: 12. As DNA, the CDR3 is TGTGCCAGCAGCCCCCGAGGGAGCGGGGGACGAGATACGCAGTATTTT. As protein: CASSPRGSGGRDTQYF.

V usage is TRBV7-2 and J usage is TRBJ2-1; 12 bases line up with TRBD2. CDR3 length: 17 amino acids. V trimming: 4 bases; J trimming: 6 bases; junction bases outside the gene matches: 10. The germline V gene encodes CDR1 SGHTA and CDR2 FQGNSA. The chain's CDR3 is CASSSYHTGLAGNEQFF. CDR3 coding DNA: TGTGCCAGCAGCTCCTATCACACGGGACTAGCGGGCAATGAGCAGTTCTTC.

This chain uses TRBV10-1 with TRBJ2-1; the D is unclear. CDR3 length equals 10 residues. V lost 10 bases and J lost 3, with 4 bases in between. Germline CDR1 is WNHNN and CDR2 is SYGVQD (reference sequence). The CDR3, as DNA: TGCGCCATCTACTACAATGAGCAGTTCTTC. Its translation is CAIYYNEQFF.

This clone was observed once. The rearrangement links TRBV27 to TRBJ2-7; a possible D gene is TRBD2 (6 bases). Trimming stripped 5 bases from V and 3 bases from J, with 8 bases between. The germline V gene encodes CDR1 MNHEY and CDR2 SMNVEV (reference sequence). The CDR3 runs to 12 residues. The CDR3 region is CASSKGGYEQYF. CDR3 sequence (DNA): TGTGCCAGCAGTAAGGGAGGCTACGAGCAGTACTTC.